The sequence of this T cell receptor (beta chain) was determined in a study of neurological immune-mediated disorders. Time point given: longitudinal time-point 2. This clonotype has only a few counts. TCRdb analysed the 5' RACE reads with MiXCR anew, one entry per CDR3 protein. This table holds some 50,000 distinct CDR3 sequences, roughly 13% found once. After removal of 5 bases from V and 3 bases from J, the junction contained 1 base not matched to a gene. The CDR3 runs 12 residues. Germline CDR1 reads MNHEY; CDR2 reads SMNVEV (reference sequence). Source material: PBMCs. This rearrangement joins TRBV27 to TRBJ2-7, with 7 nucleotides matching TRBD1. This receptor was identified in a male donor with HTLV-1-associated myelopathy (HAM/TSP). CDR3 region: CASSRTGYEQYF. CDR3 in DNA: TGTGCCAGCAGTCGGACAGGCTACGAGCAGTACTTC.